Listed here are 15 T cell receptor beta chains from one sample, sequenced in a study of cytomegalovirus exposure and HLA in healthy donors listed by TCRdb under 2017. Receptor amplification or capture employed the immunoSEQ multiplex PCR assay. TCRdb took over this immuneACCESS table, retaining in-frame rearrangements with V and J assigned. Such tables are incomplete; in checked studies, under half of the missing clones stem from an unresolved V gene, and the remainder is unexplained. A total of 200,000 or so clones appear in this sample, around 87% of them only once. 1.5% to 2.5% of the sample belongs to the ten largest clones. The sample was PBMCs. Receptors were obtained from a woman aged 18-29 years in good health and CMV-seropositive.

The chain has TRBV6-5 and TRBJ1-4; D is unresolved. Germline V gives CDR1 MNHEY, CDR2 SVGAGI. The CDR3 loop spans 15 amino acids. With 0 bases removed from V and 3 bases from J, the gap between germline ends came to 8 bases. The CDR3 sequence is CASSYSLQSNEKLFF. The CDR3 DNA reads as TGTGCCAGCAGTTACTCCCTACAGTCTAATGAAAAACTGTTTTTT.

V usage is TRBV28 and J usage is TRBJ2-5; 9 bases map to TRBD2. Germline CDR1 and CDR2: MDHEN and SYDVKM. The CDR3 consists of 15 residues. V dropped 6 bases and J dropped 1; count of bases not matched to a gene: 6. CDR3 loop: CASRLAGVGQETQYF. The DNA for the CDR3 is TGTGCCAGCAGATTAGCGGGAGTGGGCCAAGAGACCCAGTACTTC.

The V gene is TRBV5-1, the J gene TRBJ2-7, with 8 positions matching TRBD1. J was trimmed by 1 base and V by 4 bases; bases with no gene match: 7. Germline V gives CDR1 SGHRS, CDR2 YFSETQ. This CDR3 comprises 15 residues. For the CDR3, the DNA is TGCGCCAGCAGCGGACAGGGCGGTTTGTCCTACGAGCAGTACTTC. Its protein product is CASSGQGGLSYEQYF. Full variable domain (remainder filled in from reference TRBV5-1 and TRBJ2-7): KAGVTQTPRYLIKTRGQQVTLSCSPISGHRSVSWYQQTPGQGLQFLFEYFSETQRNKGNFPGRFSGRQFSNSRSEMNVSTLELGDSALYLCASSGQGGLSYEQYFGPGTRLTVT.

The chain couples TRBV6-4 to TRBJ2-7; 8 bases map to TRBD1. This CDR3 is 15 amino acids long. The V segment lost 2 bases and the J segment 0 bases; nucleotides outside the gene matches: 3. CDR1 MRHNA and CDR2 SNTAGT come from the germline V gene. CDR3 coding DNA: TGTGCCAGCAGTGACCAGGGGGCAAGCTCCTACGAGCAGTACTTC. Protein: CASSDQGASSYEQYF.

The chain combines TRBV4-1 with TRBJ1-2; 7 bases fit TRBD1. The V gene end was trimmed by 0 bases and the J gene end by 6 bases; junction bases not matched to a gene: 7. The CDR3 loop spans 15 amino acids. Germline CDR1 is MGHRA and CDR2 is YSYEKL. The CDR3 sequence is CASSQDYRGSNGYTF. CDR3 coding DNA: TGCGCCAGCAGCCAAGACTACAGGGGATCGAATGGCTACACCTTC.

The rearrangement joins TRBV6-5 to TRBJ1-5; tentatively, D is TRBD1 (6 bases). Germline-derived CDR1 and CDR2 are MNHEY and SVGAGI. The V and J ends lost 0 bases and 5 bases respectively, with 11 bases between them. This CDR3 comprises 15 residues. In DNA form, the CDR3 reads TGTGCCAGCAGTTACTCCAGGACAGATCATCAGCCCCAGCATTTT. Its protein is CASSYSRTDHQPQHF.

The chain joins TRBV13 to TRBJ1-2, with a tentative D call TRBD1 (6 bases). Trimming took 2 bases from V and 8 from J, leaving 9 bases between them. This CDR3 region has 12 residues. From germline, CDR1 is PRHDT and CDR2 FYEKMQ (reference sequence). The CDR3 here is CASSLPGDGYTF. The CDR3 region has the DNA TGTGCCAGCAGCTTACCAGGGGACGGCTACACCTTC.

V is TRBV13 and J is TRBJ2-7, with 7 nucleotides matching TRBD2. The V and J ends lost 5 bases and 3 bases, in that order; junction bases with no gene match: 13. The germline V gene has CDR1 PRHDT and CDR2 FYEKMQ (reference sequence). The CDR3 has 16 residues. CDR3 amino acids: CASSPGGEGPFYEQYF. CDR3 DNA sequence: TGTGCCAGCAGCCCCGGTGGGGAGGGACCGTTCTACGAGCAGTACTTC.

This chain joins TRBV6-5 and TRBJ2-1; 10 bases align to TRBD2. This CDR3 comprises 14 residues. In germline, CDR1 is MNHEY, CDR2 SVGAGI. The V segment lost 4 bases and the J segment 9 bases; nucleotides outside the gene matches: 6. Here the CDR3 DNA reads TGTGCCAGCAGTTTAAGCGGGAGGGCCTCTGAGCAGTTCTTC. It translates to CASSLSGRASEQFF.

The V gene is TRBV27, the J gene TRBJ1-2; 9 bases align to TRBD1. This CDR3 has 14 amino acids. Trimming at V came to 4 bases and at J to 7 bases, leaving 7 bases not matched to a gene. Germline values: CDR1 MNHEY, CDR2 SMNVEV (reference sequence). The CDR3 region has the DNA TGTGCCAGCAGTTCTCGACAGGGGGTAGTTGGCTACACCTTC. It yields the protein CASSSRQGVVGYTF.

This clone appeared a single time. Other nucleotide sequences from this sample produce the same CDR3. The V and J genes are TRBV9 and TRBJ2-7; 7 positions match TRBD1. The ends lost 0 bases at V and 2 bases at J; junction bases unmatched: 2. This CDR3 is built from 14 residues. Germline CDR1 SGDLS, CDR2 YYNGEE. The CDR3 protein is CASSVGGGTYEQYF. The CDR3 bases are TGTGCCAGCAGCGTAGGAGGGGGCACCTACGAGCAGTACTTC.

V and J are TRBV7-2 and TRBJ2-1; weak D call: TRBD2 (6 bases). Germline V lookup: CDR1 SGHTA, CDR2 FQGNSA. The V end was cut by 4 bases, the J end by 4 bases, with 11 bases between. The length of the CDR3 is 14 residues. CDR3 protein: CASSSAGRYNEQFF. The CDR3 coding sequence is TGTGCCAGCAGCTCCGCGGGGAGGTACAATGAGCAGTTCTTC.

This chain joins TRBV30 and TRBJ2-3; D may be TRBD2 (6 bases). The V and J ends lost 4 bases and 0 bases respectively, with 8 bases between them. The CDR3 totals 13 residues. Germline V lookup: CDR1 GTSNPN, CDR2 SVGIG (reference sequence). Here the CDR3 reads CAWNSGSTDTQYF. The CDR3 DNA reads TGTGCCTGGAATAGCGGAAGCACAGATACGCAGTATTTT.

This clone was recorded once. The V call is TRBV7-2, the J call TRBJ2-7; the D gene is possibly TRBD1 (5 bases). CDR1 SGHTA and CDR2 FQGNSA come from the germline V gene. The CDR3 is made up of 11 amino acids. Trimming took off 4 bases at V and 7 bases at J, with 8 bases between the two ends. The CDR3 sequence is CASSSGWEQYF. The CDR3 bases are TGTGCCAGCAGCTCAGGGTGGGAGCAGTACTTC.

This rearrangement joins TRBV5-1 to TRBJ2-7, with D perhaps matching TRBD1 (7 bases). This CDR3 has 14 amino acids. CDR1 and CDR2 from the germline V gene are SGHRS and YFSETQ. Trimming took 0 bases from V and 5 from J, leaving 12 bases between them. The CDR3 region has the DNA TGCGCCAGCAGCTTGGACCAGGGGGGCAACGAGCAGTACTTC. Amino acid sequence: CASSLDQGGNEQYF.